This T cell receptor (beta chain) was obtained from a study of blood T cell repertoires in COVID-19. Overall study context: The cDNA or gDNA used as material had been derived from T cells, B-cell-depleted T cells, or PBMCs.

Individuals aged about 18 to 90 years were recruited from some 26 US areas. Participant-reported clinical history was the basis for cohort assignment. Each recovered donor of Cohort 3 presented with two negative PCRs, clearance, or symptom resolution. Clones were sequenced by immunoSEQ multiplex PCR, and TCRdb holds only the in-frame ones, with some missing. Of more than 150,000 clones detected, 75% to 90% appear once; the ten largest clones hold about 2.2%. This clone appeared once. V was cut by 3 bases and J by 9 bases, with 11 bases left in between. This CDR3 spans 13 amino acids. Material for sequencing was PBMCs or T cells enriched from blood (not recorded which). The rearrangement joins TRBV12-3 or TRBV12-4 to TRBJ2-2; D ambiguous. The receptor comes from a woman in her 30s who had recovered from COVID-19. The CDR3: CASSFPPQWELFF. In DNA form, the CDR3 reads TGTGCCAGCAGTTTCCCACCACAATGGGAGCTGTTTTTT.